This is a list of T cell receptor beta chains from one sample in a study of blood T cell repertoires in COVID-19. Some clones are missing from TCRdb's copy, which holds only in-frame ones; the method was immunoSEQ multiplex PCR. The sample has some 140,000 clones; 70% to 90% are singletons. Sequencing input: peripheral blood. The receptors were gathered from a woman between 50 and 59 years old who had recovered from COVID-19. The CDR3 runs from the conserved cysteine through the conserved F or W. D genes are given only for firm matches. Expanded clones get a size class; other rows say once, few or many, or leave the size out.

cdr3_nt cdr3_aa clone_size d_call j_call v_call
TGTGCCAGCTCACCCGGACTAGACGGTTACACAGATACGCAGTATTTT CASSPGLDGYTDTQYF - TRBD2 TRBJ2-3 TRBV18
TGTGCCAGCTCACCGGGACAGGACAGCCTCACTGAAGCTTTCTTT CASSPGQDSLTEAFF - TRBD1 TRBJ1-1 TRBV18
TGTGCCAGCAGCCCTGACAGGGGCCAGCCCCAGCATTTT CASSPDRGQPQHF - TRBD1 TRBJ1-5 TRBV6-2/TRBV6-3
TGTGCCTGGAACGCAGGGTCGGAGGGTGAAAAACTGTTTTTT CAWNAGSEGEKLFF - - TRBJ1-4 TRBV30
TGTGCCAGCAGCAACCACAGGGAGAGGGGGCTGGGAGCTTTCTTT CASSNHRERGLGAFF - - TRBJ1-1 TRBV21-1
TGTGCCAGCAGCCGTACAGGGGGAAGCTCCTATAATTCACCCCTCCACTTT CASSRTGGSSYNSPLHF - TRBD1 TRBJ1-6 TRBV3-1/TRBV3-2
TGCGCCAGCAGCCTAGAAACAGGTGGCAATCAGCCCCAGCATTTT CASSLETGGNQPQHF once - TRBJ1-5 TRBV4-1
TGTGCCAGCAGCTCACGACAGGGGGCTGGAGATACGCAGTATTTT CASSSRQGAGDTQYF - TRBD1 TRBJ2-3 TRBV7-6
TGTGCCAGCTCACCAGTGACCCTGACAGCCGGAAACACCATATATTTT CASSPVTLTAGNTIYF - - TRBJ1-3 TRBV18
TGTGCCAGCAGTGAGGGGGGCGCTACTAGCGGTTATACGCAGTATTTT CASSEGGATSGYTQYF - TRBD2 TRBJ2-3 TRBV6-4
TGTGCCAGCAGCGTGGCCGGGACTAGCGGGGCTAGCACAGATACGCAGTATTTT CASSVAGTSGASTDTQYF - TRBD2 TRBJ2-3 TRBV9
TGTGCCAGCAGCTTGAGCGGGAGTGCCTACAATGAGCAGTTCTTC CASSLSGSAYNEQFF - TRBD2 TRBJ2-1 TRBV5-4
TGCGCCAGCAGCCCCGCTGTCGGGTCGGTTGGCACAGATACGCAGTATTTT CASSPAVGSVGTDTQYF once - TRBJ2-3 TRBV4-1
TGTGCCAGCAGCGCCGGGACAGGGGCCACTGAAGCTTTCTTT CASSAGTGATEAFF - TRBD1 TRBJ1-1 TRBV2
TGTGCCAGCTCGGTCAGCGGGAGGTCATCCAGGGGTGAGCAGTTCTTC CASSVSGRSSRGEQFF - TRBD2 TRBJ2-1 TRBV18
TGTGCCAGCAGCTTAGGTGGAGTACAGTACTTC CASSLGGVQYF - - TRBJ2-7 TRBV7-8
TGTGCCAGCAGCTTAGTGGAGGGGCAAGAGACCCAGTACTTC CASSLVEGQETQYF - - TRBJ2-5 TRBV7-2
TGTGCCAGCAGCCCGTTCGGGTCATCCTACGAGCAGTACTTC CASSPFGSSYEQYF - - TRBJ2-7 TRBV7-2
TGTGCCAGCAGCAAATCCACAGGGTCCAGGACTCCTCACACTGAAGCTTTCTTT CASSKSTGSRTPHTEAFF - - TRBJ1-1 TRBV21-1
TGTGCCAGCAGCTTAGGGCGCGGTGGGACTGAAGCTTTCTTT CASSLGRGGTEAFF - - TRBJ1-1 TRBV7-2
TGTGCCAGCCGGGACAGTCTGAACACTGAAGCTTTCTTT CASRDSLNTEAFF - TRBD1 TRBJ1-1 TRBV2
TGTGCCACTGGACAGGGGGAGACCCAGTACTTC CATGQGETQYF - TRBD1 TRBJ2-5 TRBV24-1
TGTGCCAGCAGCGCCGGGACTAGCGGGGGATCCTACAATGAGCAGTTCTTC CASSAGTSGGSYNEQFF - TRBD2 TRBJ2-1 TRBV9
TGTGCCAGCAGCTTAGGAGGTCTCTACACTGAAGCTTTCTTT CASSLGGLYTEAFF - - TRBJ1-1 TRBV11-3
TGTGCCAGCAGCTTAGAAGGAGGTGTCCTATATCAGCCCCAGCATTTT CASSLEGGVLYQPQHF - - TRBJ1-5 TRBV7-2
TGTGCCAGCAGCCCGAACAGCGGGCGGGTCGTAGATACGCAGTATTTT CASSPNSGRVVDTQYF - - TRBJ2-3 TRBV9
TGTGCCAGCTCGTCGACAGGTCAAGGCAATCAGCCCCAGCATTTT CASSSTGQGNQPQHF - - TRBJ1-5 TRBV18
TGTGCCAGCAGCCAAGCCGGGGAAGCTTTCTTT CASSQAGEAFF few - TRBJ1-1 TRBV4-2
TGTGCCAGCAGCCAAGACGGGCCCCGAGGGGAGACCCAGTACTTC CASSQDGPRGETQYF - - TRBJ2-5 TRBV4-2
TGTGCCAGCAGCCCTACAGGGCGGAATTCACCCCTCCACTTT CASSPTGRNSPLHF - - TRBJ1-6 TRBV6-6
TGCAGCGTTGAATTCGGACAGGGAATCTACGAGCAGTACTTC CSVEFGQGIYEQYF - TRBD1 TRBJ2-7 TRBV29-1
TGCGCCAGCAGCTTGGCGCAGGGGAAAGAGACCCAGTACTTC CASSLAQGKETQYF - - TRBJ2-5 TRBV5-1
TGTGCCAGCAGCACTACCGGGACAGACTACGAGCAGTACTTC CASSTTGTDYEQYF - TRBD1 TRBJ2-7 TRBV6-5
TGTGCCAGCAGCTTGGTGCGGGTTCGTGGCAATGAGCAGTTCTTC CASSLVRVRGNEQFF - - TRBJ2-1 TRBV5-5
TGCGCCAGCAGCCCGGACAGGGTGGATCTTGAGCAGTTCTTC CASSPDRVDLEQFF - TRBD1 TRBJ2-1 TRBV5-1
TGTGCCTGGAGTGGGGAGGTAGGAGAGACCCAGTACTTC CAWSGEVGETQYF - - TRBJ2-5 TRBV30
TGCGCCAGCAGAAGCCGGGACAGGGGTCTCGGTGCTGGGGCCAACGTCCTGACTTTC CASRSRDRGLGAGANVLTF - TRBD1 TRBJ2-6 TRBV23-1
TGCGCCAGCAGCCACACAGGGGGTAACGAAAAACTGTTTTTT CASSHTGGNEKLFF - TRBD1 TRBJ1-4 TRBV4-1
TGTGCCAGCAGTGACTCGACTAGCGCCAATGAGCAGTTCTTC CASSDSTSANEQFF - TRBD2 TRBJ2-1 TRBV6-4
TGTGCCACCTCAGGGGGATTGGACACCGGGGAGCTGTTTTTT CATSGGLDTGELFF - TRBD1 TRBJ2-2 TRBV15
TGTGCCAGCAGCCGCACGACAGGGGGCGCGGAGACCCAGTACTTC CASSRTTGGAETQYF - TRBD1 TRBJ2-5 TRBV6-2/TRBV6-3
TGTGCCAGCAGCCGGTCACGGACAGGGGACTACACCTTC CASSRSRTGDYTF - TRBD1 TRBJ1-2 TRBV7-9
TGCAGCGCCGGACTAGATACTGAAGCTTTCTTT CSAGLDTEAFF - - TRBJ1-1 TRBV29-1
TGTGCCAGCAGCGTTGAAGGACAGGGGCTATATGGCTACACCTTC CASSVEGQGLYGYTF - TRBD1 TRBJ1-2 TRBV5-4
TGTGCCAGCAGCCTCCCGGACGGGACAGACGAGCAGTACTTC CASSLPDGTDEQYF - TRBD1 TRBJ2-7 TRBV5-5
TGTGCCAGCAGCGTCCAGGGGGCGGATACGCAGTATTTT CASSVQGADTQYF - TRBD1 TRBJ2-3 TRBV7-3
TGCGCCAGCAGCTTAGGTGGCGGATCTAACTATGGCTACACCTTC CASSLGGGSNYGYTF few - TRBJ1-2 TRBV5-1
TGTGCCAGCAGCCTCGGGGGTCTTGGGAGAACCCTCCACTTT CASSLGGLGRTLHF - - TRBJ1-6 TRBV6-5
TGTGCCAGCGGGTCTAGCGGGGGCCCAGATACGCAGTATTTT CASGSSGGPDTQYF - TRBD2 TRBJ2-3 TRBV7-2
TGTGCCAGTAGCGATGGCATCCTGAACACTGAAGCTTTCTTT CASSDGILNTEAFF - - TRBJ1-1 TRBV19
TGTGCCAGCTGGTCAGAGGTAAACTATGGCTACACCTTC CASWSEVNYGYTF - - TRBJ1-2 TRBV2
TGTGCCAGCTCCCAGGACAGGACAATACGCAATCAGCCCCAGCATTTT CASSQDRTIRNQPQHF - TRBD1 TRBJ1-5 TRBV7-8